Below, 2 T cell receptor beta chains from the same sample are listed, as sequenced in a study of cytomegalovirus exposure and HLA in healthy donors. The PCR ran on 60 Vbeta and 13 Jbeta primers. Sequenced by immunoSEQ multiplex PCR; TCRdb stores in-frame clones only, minus some. This repertoire shows 150,000 to 200,000 clones, approximately 82% found once; its top ten account for 2.1%. The sample taken for sequencing was PBMCs. The receptors stem from a woman between 18 and 29 years old in good health and CMV-seropositive.

The rearrangement joins TRBV4-1 to TRBJ1-2; 8 bases agree with TRBD1. Germline CDR1 is MGHRA and CDR2 is YSYEKL. V was pared by 0 bases and J by 8 bases, with 11 bases of the junction left unmatched. The CDR3 is 16 residues long. The CDR3 here is CASSQDLVTGALGYTF. The CDR3 DNA follows: TGCGCCAGCAGCCAAGACCTTGTGACAGGGGCATTGGGCTACACCTTC.

V is TRBV2 and J is TRBJ1-2; the match to TRBD1 covers 10 bases. V was clipped by 5 bases and J by 8 bases; unmatched bases: 8. From germline, CDR1 is SNHLY and CDR2 FYNNEI. This CDR3 is 14 amino acids long. CDR3 loop: CASSYRDRGRGYTF. The CDR3 DNA follows: TGTGCCAGCAGTTACCGGGACAGGGGTCGGGGCTACACCTTC.